These 2 T cell receptor beta chains were sequenced from one sample in a study of T cell responses to AZD1222 COVID-19 vaccine. Using immunoSEQ multiplex PCR, the repertoire was profiled, and TCRdb retains in-frame clones only, with some absent. Counted here are 150,000 or so clones, 80% to 90% occurring once; the ten biggest clones make up 5.1%. This specimen consisted of peripheral blood, obtained on day 0 of AZD1222 vaccination. All receptors come from an adult in good health.

The CDR3 DNA follows: TGTGCCAGCAGCTTGACAGGGGGGTTCACTGAAGCTTTCTTT. It yields the protein CASSLTGGFTEAFF. The chain couples TRBV5-5 to TRBJ1-1, with 8 bases lining up with TRBD1. The junction had 3 bases not matched to a gene; V was cut back by 1 base and J by 4 bases. Germline loops: CDR1 SGHKS, CDR2 YYEKEE (reference sequence). The CDR3 totals 14 residues. Full variable domain (missing parts from reference TRBV5-5 and TRBJ1-1): DAGVTQSPTHLIKTRGQQVTLRCSPISGHKSVSWYQQVLGQGPQFIFQYYEKEERGRGNFPDRFSARQFPNYSSELNVNALLLGDSALYLCASSLTGGFTEAFFGQGTRLTVV.

The CDR3 loop is CASSLLDQETQYF. The CDR3 DNA follows: TGTGCCAGCAGCTTACTTGACCAAGAGACCCAGTACTTC. J is TRBJ2-5 and V is TRBV7-9, with no clear D. In germline, CDR1 is SEHNR, CDR2 FQNEAQ (reference sequence). Trimming took off 2 bases at V and 0 bases at J, with 4 bases between the two ends. The CDR3 extends over 13 amino acids.